A single sample gave rise to the 6 T cell receptor beta chains below, sequenced in a study of cytomegalovirus exposure and HLA in healthy donors. Primers included in the PCR were 60 Vbeta and 13 Jbeta primers. Profiling relied on immunoSEQ multiplex PCR, and the TCRdb table lists in-frame clones only, not all of them. Here the sample spans fewer than 120,000 clones, approximately 82% being singletons. Sequenced input: PBMCs. These receptors came from a young man in good health and CMV-seropositive.

The chain links TRBV7-2 to TRBJ2-1; D gene ambiguous. The V end was cut by 5 bases, the J end by 7 bases, with 9 bases between. The germline V gene has CDR1 SGHTA and CDR2 FQGNSA. This CDR3 is built from 12 residues. The CDR3 sequence is CASSRSRNEQFF. The CDR3 nucleotides read TGTGCCAGCAGCCGGTCTCGTAATGAGCAGTTCTTC.

CDR3 residues: CASSLGASVSTDTQYF. The CDR3 DNA reads TGTGCCAGCAGCTTAGGGGCTAGCGTCAGCACAGATACGCAGTATTTT. The chain links TRBV7-2 to TRBJ2-3, with D possibly matching TRBD2 (6 bases). V was shortened by 1 base and J by 0 bases, with 11 bases between the two germline ends. The CDR3 is 16 amino acids. Germline CDR1 SGHTA, CDR2 FQGNSA.

The rearrangement joins TRBV6-5 to TRBJ2-7; D unclear. Trimming took 2 bases from V and 0 from J, leaving 8 bases between them. The CDR3 has 14 residues. CDR1 is MNHEY, CDR2 SVGAGI, per germline. The CDR3 nucleotides are TGTGCCAGCAGTTACGCGTGGAGCTCCTACGAGCAGTACTTC. Its protein product is CASSYAWSSYEQYF.

V is TRBV4-1 and J is TRBJ2-7, with TRBD1 as a possible D gene (6 bases). Trimming took 1 base from V and 1 from J, leaving 11 bases between them. Looked up from germline, CDR1 is MGHRA and CDR2 is YSYEKL. The CDR3 contains 15 residues. DNA for the CDR3: TGCGCCAGCAGCCAAGTCCTGACAGGTTCCTACGAGCAGTACTTC. Translated: CASSQVLTGSYEQYF.

This chain connects TRBV27 to TRBJ1-1; no firm D call. This CDR3 has 15 amino acids. Per the germline V gene, CDR1 is MNHEY and CDR2 is SMNVEV (reference sequence). V dropped 0 bases and J dropped 0 bases, with 8 bases sitting between them. As DNA, the CDR3 is TGTGCCAGCAGTTTATCCCGGGGTATGAACACTGAAGCTTTCTTT. Protein sequence: CASSLSRGMNTEAFF.

This chain connects TRBV7-2 to TRBJ1-1; no reliable D call. The germline V and J ends were trimmed by 2 bases and 8 bases, with 18 bases remaining between them. From germline, CDR1 is SGHTA and CDR2 FQGNSA. The CDR3 consists of 15 residues. CDR3 region: CASSLMAASAVEAFF. In DNA form, the CDR3 reads TGTGCCAGCAGCTTAATGGCGGCGTCCGCGGTAGAAGCTTTCTTT.